The rows below give T cell receptor beta chains drawn from one sample of a study of identical twins. TCRdb reanalysed the 5' RACE reads using MiXCR and keeps one entry per CDR3 protein. The data contain around 370,000 distinct CDR3 sequences, 8.5% to 10% of them seen just once; the ten biggest clones take up 7.5% to 9.5%. The sequenced sample consisted of naive T cells sorted from blood. The receptors were gathered from a woman between 50 and 59 years old in good health. Both conserved end residues are part of each CDR3. A D gene is named only where the DNA matches it firmly. Clone size, where shown, is once, few, many, or a class for clones that have expanded.

size	D	V	J	CDR3	DNA
many	-	TRBV14	TRBJ2-7	CASSPDTYEQYF	TGTGCCAGCAGCCCCGATACCTACGAGCAGTACTTC
-	TRBD2	TRBV29-1	TRBJ2-1	CSVRSGSRSYNEQFF	TGCAGCGTTCGAAGCGGGAGCCGGTCCTACAATGAGCAGTTCTTC
many	TRBD1	TRBV5-1	TRBJ2-1	CASSVPRDRGSYNEQFF	TGCGCCAGCAGCGTTCCGCGGGACAGGGGTTCCTACAATGAGCAGTTCTTC
-	TRBD1	TRBV29-1	TRBJ1-1	CSVEPGGAAFF	TGCAGCGTGGAACCAGGGGGCGCAGCTTTCTTT
few	-	TRBV6-5	TRBJ2-2	CASNEGTGELFF	TGTGCCAGCAACGAGGGTACCGGGGAGCTGTTTTTT
few	-	TRBV24-1	TRBJ2-2	CATSDLSGSNTGELFF	TGTGCCACCAGTGATTTGTCAGGGTCGAACACCGGGGAGCTGTTTTTT
many	-	TRBV12-3/TRBV12-4	TRBJ2-1	CASSMLRDSRIQFF	TGTGCCAGCAGTATGCTACGGGACTCTCGAATTCAGTTCTTC
many	TRBD2	TRBV27	TRBJ2-5	CASSTSGQETQYF	TGTGCCAGCAGCACTAGCGGGCAAGAGACCCAGTACTTC
few	TRBD2	TRBV20-1	TRBJ2-2	CSARDVEGLAGTGELFF	TGCAGTGCTAGAGACGTCGAGGGACTAGCAGGCACCGGGGAGCTGTTTTTT
few	-	TRBV7-2	TRBJ1-2	CASSSLGSNYGYTF	TGTGCCAGCAGCTCCCTGGGCAGCAACTATGGCTACACCTTC
-	TRBD2	TRBV5-1	TRBJ2-1	CASSSGLAPSIVNEQFF	TGCGCCAGCAGCTCTGGACTAGCTCCAAGTATTGTGAATGAGCAGTTCTTC
-	-	TRBV30	TRBJ1-1	CAWDDLGSNTEAFF	TGTGCCTGGGATGACCTTGGGTCTAACACTGAAGCTTTCTTT
few	-	TRBV6-5	TRBJ2-3	CASSEEGETDTQYF	TGTGCCAGCAGTGAAGAGGGAGAGACAGATACGCAGTATTTT
few	-	TRBV6-1	TRBJ1-4	CASSEQGGGGEKLFF	TGTGCCAGCAGTGAACAGGGAGGAGGGGGTGAAAAACTGTTTTTT
few	-	TRBV5-1	TRBJ2-7	CASSLRTGVLDEQYF	TGCGCCAGCAGCTTGCGGACGGGAGTTCTAGACGAGCAGTACTTC
-	-	TRBV27	TRBJ2-1	CASSPVGLGQNEQFF	TGTGCCAGCAGTCCGGTGGGACTGGGGCAAAATGAGCAGTTCTTC
many	-	TRBV20-1	TRBJ2-4	CSATGTKNIQYF	TGCAGTGCTACCGGGACCAAAAACATTCAGTACTTC
-	-	TRBV20-1	TRBJ2-6	CSATSGPSGANVLTF	TGCAGTGCTACGTCTGGCCCCTCTGGGGCCAACGTCCTGACTTTC
-	TRBD1	TRBV7-9	TRBJ1-1	CASSLERTGDTEAFF	TGTGCCAGCAGCTTAGAGCGGACAGGGGACACTGAAGCTTTCTTT
-	TRBD2	TRBV15	TRBJ2-1	CATSRGSGGDGEQFF	TGTGCCACCAGCAGAGGATCGGGAGGGGATGGTGAGCAGTTCTTC
many	-	TRBV5-1	TRBJ1-1	CASSSNRAYTEAFF	TGCGCCAGCAGCTCCAACCGGGCGTACACTGAAGCTTTCTTT
-	-	TRBV24-1	TRBJ2-3	CATSGSSGPVTQYF	TGTGCCACCAGTGGTTCGAGCGGCCCCGTCACGCAGTATTTT
-	-	TRBV24-1	TRBJ2-7	CATSDSRYDGRDEQYF	TGTGCCACCAGTGATTCTAGGTACGACGGGCGGGACGAGCAGTACTTC
-	-	TRBV19	TRBJ1-1	CASSIGWNTEAFF	TGTGCCAGTAGTATAGGCTGGAACACTGAAGCTTTCTTT
few	-	TRBV11-2	TRBJ2-1	CASSLVSLSSYNEQFF	TGTGCCAGCAGCTTAGTCTCCCTTAGCTCCTACAATGAGCAGTTCTTC
-	-	TRBV7-6	TRBJ2-2	CASSSRGGDTGELFF	TGTGCCAGCAGCTCCCGTGGAGGGGACACCGGGGAGCTGTTTTTT
-	-	TRBV11-3	TRBJ2-5	CASSPGEIRYQETQYF	TGTGCCAGCAGCCCTGGGGAGATCCGGTACCAAGAGACCCAGTACTTC
many	TRBD2	TRBV20-1	TRBJ2-7	CSATQRERFYEQYF	TGCAGTGCTACCCAGCGGGAGCGCTTCTACGAGCAGTACTTC
many	-	TRBV10-2	TRBJ1-1	CASSVQTNTEAFF	TGCGCCAGCAGTGTACAGACGAACACTGAAGCTTTCTTT
few	-	TRBV9	TRBJ2-5	CASSVERGFGETQYF	TGTGCCAGCAGCGTAGAAAGGGGGTTCGGAGAGACCCAGTACTTC
many	-	TRBV12-3/TRBV12-4	TRBJ1-1	CASSLDGGLLNTEAFF	TGTGCCAGCAGTTTAGACGGGGGGCTTTTGAACACTGAAGCTTTCTTT
few	TRBD1	TRBV12-3/TRBV12-4	TRBJ1-2	CASSTRDRVINGYTF	TGTGCCAGCAGTACCCGGGACAGGGTAATAAATGGCTACACCTTC
many	-	TRBV15	TRBJ2-5	CATSRGGQTQYF	TGTGCCACCAGCAGAGGGGGACAGACCCAGTACTTC
-	-	TRBV3-1	TRBJ2-3	CASGGPSTDTQYF	TGTGCCAGCGGGGGGCCTAGCACAGATACGCAGTATTTT
few	-	TRBV3-1	TRBJ2-1	CASSQVLVVNEQFF	TGTGCCAGCAGCCAAGTACTAGTAGTCAATGAGCAGTTCTTC
many	-	TRBV5-1	TRBJ2-1	CASSLDSGSYNEQFF	TGCGCCAGCAGCTTGGATTCGGGCAGCTACAATGAGCAGTTCTTC
many	-	TRBV11-1	TRBJ2-1	CASSINPATNEQFF	TGTGCCAGCAGTATCAACCCCGCTACAAATGAGCAGTTCTTC
-	-	TRBV27	TRBJ1-1	CASSLDLRTEAFF	TGTGCCAGCAGCCTAGATCTCCGGACTGAAGCTTTCTTT
many	TRBD1	TRBV5-1	TRBJ1-1	CASSSEGAAFF	TGCGCCAGCAGCTCCGAGGGGGCAGCTTTCTTT
many	TRBD1	TRBV5-1	TRBJ2-3	CASSPSTGLDTDTQYF	TGCGCCAGCAGCCCATCGACAGGGTTGGACACAGATACGCAGTATTTT
many	TRBD2	TRBV5-1	TRBJ2-3	CASSPGLAGRTQYF	TGCGCCAGCAGCCCCGGACTAGCGGGAAGGACGCAGTATTTT
-	TRBD2	TRBV7-6	TRBJ2-3	CASSSLAASTDTQYF	TGTGCCAGCAGCTCACTAGCGGCTAGCACAGATACGCAGTATTTT
-	-	TRBV20-1	TRBJ2-7	CSARGFAGRPYEQYF	TGCAGTGCTAGAGGGTTTGCGGGACGACCCTACGAGCAGTACTTC
few	-	TRBV7-8	TRBJ2-1	CASSLVGTSYNEQFF	TGTGCCAGCAGCTTAGTTGGGACCTCCTACAATGAGCAGTTCTTC
few	TRBD2	TRBV27	TRBJ2-1	CASSHLVGGGPYEQFF	TGTGCCAGCAGCCATCTTGTTGGGGGAGGGCCCTATGAGCAGTTCTTC
many	-	TRBV5-1	TRBJ2-7	CASSLRPYEQYF	TGCGCCAGCAGCTTGCGGCCCTACGAGCAGTACTTC
many	-	TRBV7-6	TRBJ2-3	CASSLTKGNTQYF	TGTGCCAGCAGCTTAACTAAGGGCAATACGCAGTATTTT
many	TRBD2	TRBV9	TRBJ2-2	CASSVLGLDSNGELFF	TGTGCCAGCAGCGTATTAGGACTAGACTCGAACGGGGAGCTGTTTTTT
many	-	TRBV6-5	TRBJ2-2	CASSSPGSTGELFF	TGTGCCAGCAGTTCCCCCGGAAGCACCGGGGAGCTGTTTTTT
-	-	TRBV5-1	TRBJ1-5	CASSSAGESNQPQHF	TGCGCCAGCAGCTCAGCAGGGGAAAGCAATCAGCCCCAGCATTTT
-	TRBD1	TRBV19	TRBJ1-5	CASRIDREGQPQHF	TGTGCCAGTAGAATAGACAGGGAGGGGCAGCCCCAGCATTTT
many	-	TRBV12-3/TRBV12-4	TRBJ1-3	CAMSGRPGNTIYF	TGTGCCATGAGTGGGCGTCCTGGAAACACCATATATTTT
many	TRBD2	TRBV6-6	TRBJ2-7	CASSYSILAGEDEQYF	TGTGCCAGCAGTTACTCGATTCTAGCGGGAGAGGACGAGCAGTACTTC
-	TRBD2	TRBV12-3/TRBV12-4	TRBJ2-1	CASSLVSRREVAGFSASEQFF	TGTGCCAGCAGTTTGGTCTCCCGGCGTGAGGTAGCGGGATTCTCGGCGAGTGAGCAGTTCTTC
few	-	TRBV12-3/TRBV12-4	TRBJ2-7	CASSLSPKSTVYEQYF	TGTGCCAGCAGTTTATCCCCTAAATCGACTGTCTACGAGCAGTACTTC
many	TRBD2	TRBV5-1	TRBJ2-1	CAPGTTDNEQFF	TGCGCCCCCGGGACTACCGACAATGAGCAGTTCTTC
-	TRBD1	TRBV11-2	TRBJ2-7	CASSSRTGLYEQYF	TGTGCCAGCAGCTCCCGGACAGGGTTGTACGAGCAGTACTTC
many	-	TRBV10-3	TRBJ2-1	CAISESGQNEQFF	TGTGCCATCAGTGAGTCAGGGCAGAATGAGCAGTTCTTC
many	-	TRBV14	TRBJ1-6	CASSQGFGDSPLHF	TGTGCCAGCAGCCAAGGGTTTGGGGATTCACCCCTCCACTTT